A single sample is the source of the 18 T cell receptor beta chains below, sequenced in a study of cytomegalovirus exposure and HLA in healthy donors. 60 Vbeta and 13 Jbeta primers were used in PCR. Sequencing used immunoSEQ multiplex PCR; TCRdb keeps in-frame clones, though not all of them. Among some 95,000 clones, under 75% were seen once, and the ten largest hold 1.2%. The source material was PBMCs. The receptors here all came from a female donor in good health and CMV-seronegative.

The chain is built from TRBV28 and TRBJ1-2; TRBD1 matches at 8 bases. The trim removed 5 bases at V and 6 bases at J, leaving 5 bases unmatched. The CDR3 contains 13 residues. Germline V gene data show CDR1 as MDHEN and CDR2 as SYDVKM. The CDR3 loop reads CASSPNRGDGYTF. CDR3 sequence (DNA): TGTGCCAGCAGTCCAAACAGGGGGGATGGCTACACCTTC.

This CDR3 reads CASSPPTTGTGGNWAETQYF. The CDR3 coding sequence is TGTGCCAGCAGCCCCCCGACGACCGGGACAGGGGGCAACTGGGCAGAGACCCAGTACTTC. This rearrangement joins TRBV27 to TRBJ2-5; 12 bases map to TRBD1. Looked up from germline, CDR1 is MNHEY and CDR2 is SMNVEV (reference sequence). V lost 6 bases and J lost 4; bases outside the gene matches: 21. The CDR3 runs 20 residues.

This clone has just a few counts. The V call is TRBV5-6, the J call TRBJ1-2, with 8 positions matching TRBD1. In germline, CDR1 is SGHDT, CDR2 YYEEEE. The J segment lost 5 bases and the V segment lost 4 bases, leaving 13 bases of the junction unmatched. This CDR3 comprises 16 residues. The CDR3 region is CASSGNQGAEVYGYTF. As DNA, the CDR3 is TGTGCCAGCAGCGGAAATCAGGGGGCAGAAGTATATGGCTACACCTTC.

The V gene is TRBV7-2, the J gene TRBJ1-3; D possibly corresponds to TRBD1 (5 bases). CDR1 and CDR2 (germline): SGHTA, FQGNSA. V was shortened by 3 bases and J by 7 bases, with 16 bases between the two germline ends. There are 15 residues in the CDR3. CDR3 region: CASSFGSQGWNTIYF. The CDR3 DNA reads as TGTGCCAGCAGCTTCGGCTCCCAGGGATGGAACACCATATATTTT.

This chain uses TRBV30 with TRBJ1-3, with D unresolved. CDR1 GTSNPN and CDR2 SVGIG come from the germline V gene (reference sequence). Trimming removed 3 bases from V and 2 bases from J, with 8 bases in between. This CDR3 is built from 13 residues. CDR3 sequence: CAWRSVPGNTIYF. The CDR3 DNA reads TGTGCCTGGAGGTCCGTCCCTGGAAACACCATATATTTT.

The chain has TRBV15 and TRBJ1-4; the match to TRBD1 covers 7 bases. Germline values: CDR1 LNHNV, CDR2 YYDKDF (reference sequence). The CDR3 extends over 15 amino acids. Trimming cost V 5 bases and J 7 bases; bases outside gene matches: 10. The CDR3 nucleotides read TGTGCCACCAGCTTTCGAAGACAGGGCCCTGAAAAACTGTTTTTT. It is translated as CATSFRRQGPEKLFF.

Turning to this clone: Other DNA sequences within the sample encode an identical CDR3. The V and J genes are TRBV5-1 and TRBJ1-3, with D maybe TRBD1 (5 bases). Trimming took off 5 bases at V and 2 bases at J, with 11 bases between the two ends. The CDR3 consists of 14 residues. In germline, CDR1 is SGHRS, CDR2 YFSETQ. In DNA, the CDR3 is TGCGCCAGCAGTTTGCAGGGAACTGGAAACACCATATATTTT. It translates to CASSLQGTGNTIYF.

This clone was counted between two and nine times. V and J are TRBV4-2 and TRBJ1-2; 7 bases line up with TRBD1. Looked up from germline, CDR1 is LGHNA and CDR2 is YNFKEQ. J was trimmed by 4 bases and V by 1 base; bases with no gene match: 9. This CDR3 is 16 amino acids long. The CDR3 sequence: CASSQGAGSGGYGYTF. DNA for the CDR3: TGTGCCAGCAGCCAAGGTGCCGGATCAGGGGGCTATGGCTACACCTTC.

The J gene is TRBJ1-4, the V gene TRBV28, with D possibly TRBD1 on 6 matching bases. The V end was cut by 6 bases, the J end by 0 bases, with 11 bases between. The CDR3 contains 15 residues. The V gene's germline CDR1 is MDHEN and CDR2 SYDVKM. DNA for the CDR3: TGTGCCAGCAGAACGACAGGAGCAACTAATGAAAAACTGTTTTTT. It is translated as CASRTTGATNEKLFF. The complete variable domain, with remaining parts taken from reference TRBV28 and TRBJ1-4, reads DVKVTQSSRYLVKRTGEKVFLECVQDMDHENMFWYRQDPGLGLRLIYFSYDVKMKEKGDIPEGYSVSREKKERFSLILESASTNQTSMYLCASRTTGATNEKLFFGSGTQLSVL.

Only one count was recorded for this clone. V is TRBV6-5 and J is TRBJ2-5; 7 bases align to TRBD1. V shed 6 bases and J 5 bases; nucleotides not matched to a gene: 6. Germline loops: CDR1 MNHEY, CDR2 SVGAGI. This CDR3 contains 13 residues. The CDR3 DNA sequence: TGTGCCAGCAGCCTCAGAGGGGGCGAGACCCAGTACTTC. It is translated as CASSLRGGETQYF.

J is TRBJ2-1 and V is TRBV10-3, with D possibly being TRBD2 (7 bases). This CDR3 spans 14 amino acids. CDR1 is ENHRY, CDR2 SYGVKD, per germline. V lost 10 bases and J 5 bases, leaving 18 bases between the germline ends. Here the CDR3 DNA reads TGTGCCACAGCGGGACATGGAGGGGACAATGAGCAGTTCTTC. This gives the protein CATAGHGGDNEQFF.

The chain joins TRBV25-1 to TRBJ2-5; tentative D call: TRBD2 (6 bases). The V gene lost 7 bases and the J gene lost 3 bases, with 9 bases spanning the gap. Germline V CDR1 and CDR2: MGHDK, SYGVNS. This CDR3 comprises 12 residues. The CDR3 region has the DNA TGTGCCAGCAAGGAGGGGAAAGAGACCCAGTACTTC. Protein product: CASKEGKETQYF.

The V gene is TRBV4-1, the J gene TRBJ1-4; tentatively, D is TRBD1 (6 bases). The V gene's germline CDR1 is MGHRA and CDR2 YSYEKL. Trimming removed 1 base from V and 7 bases from J, with 10 bases in between. This CDR3 spans 14 amino acids. The CDR3 loop is CASSQVNRAEKLFF. Written as DNA, the CDR3 is TGCGCCAGCAGCCAAGTCAACAGGGCTGAAAAACTGTTTTTT.

The CDR3 protein is CASSHLNGEQFF. CDR3 DNA: TGCGCCAGCAGCCACCTTAACGGTGAGCAGTTCTTC. The rearrangement links TRBV4-1 to TRBJ2-1, with unresolved D. CDR3 length: 12 amino acids. The germline V gene encodes CDR1 MGHRA and CDR2 YSYEKL. The V gene lost 3 bases and the J gene lost 9 bases, with 9 bases spanning the gap.

The chain uses TRBV14 and TRBJ1-6, with a weak D call TRBD1 (6 bases). V lost 3 bases to trimming and J lost 7 bases, with 16 bases between them. The CDR3 extends over 16 amino acids. Germline values: CDR1 SGHDN, CDR2 FVKESK. For the CDR3, the DNA is TGTGCCAGCAGCCATTTAAGACAGGAAGGGAATTCACCCCTCCACTTT. Translated, it gives CASSHLRQEGNSPLHF.

The chain has TRBV10-1 and TRBJ2-4, with 8 bases aligning to TRBD1. V trimming: 7 bases; J trimming: 12 bases; junction bases outside the gene matches: 17. Germline CDR1 is WNHNN and CDR2 is SYGVQD (reference sequence). The CDR3 length is 15 residues. The CDR3 loop is CASTNRDRPTRGQYF. CDR3 nucleotide sequence: TGCGCCAGCACCAACCGGGACAGGCCAACTAGGGGTCAGTACTTC.

The CDR3 loop is CASSSSSGVTQYF. In DNA form, the CDR3 reads TGTGCCAGCAGCTCCTCTAGCGGGGTGACCCAGTACTTC. The chain couples TRBV7-2 to TRBJ2-5; TRBD2 aligns across 9 bases. Germline assignment: CDR1 SGHTA and CDR2 FQGNSA. V shed 4 bases, J shed 7 bases, and the junction held 4 bases outside the gene matches. This CDR3 spans 13 amino acids.

This chain links TRBV5-4 with TRBJ2-7; 15 bases match TRBD2. There are 16 residues in the CDR3. Per the germline V gene, CDR1 is SGHNT and CDR2 is YYREEE (reference sequence). With V trimmed by 4 bases and J by 2 bases, 4 bases remained unmatched. CDR3 protein: CASSPGLAGGPYEQYF. The CDR3 DNA reads TGTGCCAGCAGCCCCGGACTAGCGGGAGGGCCCTACGAGCAGTACTTC.